What follows is one T cell receptor (beta chain) and its context. The data are from a study of T cell changes during pregnancy in multiple sclerosis. TCRdb keeps only in-frame clones here, not all; method: immunoSEQ multiplex PCR. The sample has around 44,000 clones, around 90% seen once; the top ten hold 9% to 10%. This clonotype originated in a female donor with multiple sclerosis, enrolled in a pregnancy study. The sample consisted of CD8+ T cells from peripheral blood mononuclear cells, taken in the first trimester of pregnancy.

CDR3: CASSASQLATGQFF. DNA for the CDR3: TGTGCCAGCAGCGCCTCGCAACTAGCAACAGGGCAGTTCTTC. V and J are TRBV7-2 and TRBJ2-1; the D gene is possibly TRBD2 (6 bases). V lost 5 bases and J lost 12, with 20 bases in between. The CDR3 length is 14 residues. Germline V gene data show CDR1 as SGHTA and CDR2 as FQGNSA.